This entry lists 8 T cell receptor beta chains sequenced from one sample in a study of tumor and adjacent non-tumor tissue in lung cancer. Three rounds of nested PCR, following a modified ARM-PCR protocol, produced the TCRbeta library. TCRdb reprocessed the multiplex PCR reads via MiXCR and lists one record per CDR3 protein. The sample yields about 80,000 distinct CDR3 sequences, roughly 80% seen once. This sample's RNA came from whole unsorted tissue. More than 3 cm separated this lung sample from the edge of the tumor. The source material was distant non-tumor lung tissue. These receptors originate from a man in his 60s with non-small cell lung cancer.

As concerns this clonotype: Just one base apart from a much larger clone, this may be a read error. The chain is built from TRBV6-4 and TRBJ2-3, with no clear D. Per the germline V gene, CDR1 is MRHNA and CDR2 is SNTAGT. The CDR3 length is 13 residues. V was shortened by 2 bases and J by 4 bases, with 7 bases between the two germline ends. CDR3 DNA: TGTGCCAGCAGTGACAGGGCCTCAGATACGCAGTATTTT. Protein sequence: CASSDRASDTQYF.

As for this clonotype: A much larger clone sits a single nucleotide away, making a read error possible. The rearrangement joins TRBV20-1 to TRBJ2-1; no reliable D call. Trimming cost V 4 bases and J 0 bases, with 10 bases left between them. CDR3 length: 14 amino acids. Germline CDR1 and CDR2: DFQATT and SNEGSKA (reference sequence). CDR3 coding DNA: TGCAGTGCTAAGAGGCCTTGCTCCTACAATGAGCAGTTCTTC. Amino acid sequence: CSAKRPCSYNEQFF.

A word on this clonotype: Given the absence of the conserved phenylalanine or tryptophan at the CDR3 end, a read error is likely. The limits of the CDR3 on the DNA are not certain, so only TCRdb's listed CDR3 is given. The chain carries TRBV11-2 and TRBJ2-5; the table gives TRBD1 as D, unverified against the DNA. The CDR3 contains 14 residues when both ends are counted. Germline CDR1 is SGHAT and CDR2 is FQNNGV. This CDR3 is CASSSGQFQETQYL.

Note on this clonotype: Germline and junction disagree at one end, which may indicate a read error. V is TRBV4-3 and J is TRBJ2-6; D is unclear. Germline values: CDR1 LGHNA, CDR2 YSLEER. CDR3 length: 16 residues. CDR3: CTSSQVAVSGANVLTF. Written as DNA, the CDR3 is TGCACCAGTAGCCAAGTGGCGGTGTCTGGGGCCAACGTCCTGACTTTC.

The J gene is TRBJ2-5, the V gene TRBV4-3, with a tentative D call TRBD1 (6 bases). V shed 0 bases and J shed 2 bases, with 13 bases lying between them. CDR3 length: 16 residues. CDR1 is LGHNA and CDR2 is YSLEER in the germline V gene. CDR3 loop: CASSQEGTRSQETQYF. CDR3 DNA sequence: TGCGCCAGCAGCCAAGAGGGGACAAGGTCGCAAGAGACCCAGTACTTC.

With respect to this clonotype: Sequence at one end of the junction differs from germline and may be a read error. The V call is TRBV11-2, the J call TRBJ1-1; the D gene is possibly TRBD1 (5 bases). The CDR3 length is 14 residues. The germline V gene encodes CDR1 SGHAT and CDR2 FQNNGV. The CDR3 nucleotides read TGTGCTAGCAGCTTGGTCGGGAGGGGTGCTGAAGCTTTCTTT. Translated: CASSLVGRGAEAFF.

Details on this clonotype: At one of its ends the junction is not consistent with the germline gene, which may arise from a read error. The chain joins TRBV11-3 to TRBJ2-2; TRBD2 matches at 9 bases. The CDR3 length is 18 residues. The V gene's germline CDR1 is SGHNT and CDR2 YENEEA. In DNA, the CDR3 is TGTGCCAGCAGCTCCCGGGGAGCGGGAGGATACGGAGCCGGGGAGATGCTTTTT. It is translated as CASSSRGAGGYGAGEMLF. Full variable domain (rest looked up from reference TRBV11-3 and TRBJ2-2): EAGVVQSPRYKIIEKKQPVAFWCNPISGHNTLYWYLQNLGQGPELLIRYENEEAVDDSQLPKDRFSAERLKGVDSTLKIQPAELGDSAVYLCASSSRGAGGYGAGEMLFGEGSRLTVL.

The chain has TRBV12-3 or TRBV12-4 and TRBJ2-6; the D gene is possibly TRBD2 (6 bases). V gave up 7 bases and J gave up 7 bases, with 17 bases separating them. The CDR3 has 15 amino acids. The CDR3 sequence: CASMGLYLEANVLTF. The CDR3 nucleotides read TGTGCCAGCATGGGACTTTACCTTGAAGCCAACGTCCTGACTTTC.